This T cell receptor beta chain appears in the sequencing data of a study of blood T cell repertoires in COVID-19. Whole-study context: The origin of the acute and convalescent COVID-19 samples was the United States, Italy and Spain. Nucleic acid was either cDNA or gDNA, and it came from T cells, B-cell-depleted T cells, or PBMCs.

The V segment lost 8 bases and the J segment 5 bases; nucleotides outside the gene matches: 10. CDR3 length: 15 residues. The germline CDR1 and CDR2 sequences are SGHRS and YFSETQ. Original processing methods: Amplified reference gene primers provided the basis for estimating nucleated cell counts. TCRdb's table, derived via immunoSEQ multiplex PCR, lists solely in-frame clones and lacks some. V, J and clone size derive from that table, while D and trimming were established from the DNA sequence. The repertoire holds some 320,000 clones, with approximately 89% as singletons. Specimen: peripheral blood. This clonotype was sampled from a woman between 45 and 65 years old who had recovered from COVID-19. The chain joins TRBV5-1 to TRBJ2-5; 12 nucleotides match TRBD2. Here the CDR3 DNA reads TGCGCCAGTCGTCGTCTAGCGGGGGGGTTGGAGACCCAGTACTTC. This gives the protein CASRRLAGGLETQYF.